Here is one TCR beta chain with its context. Its specificity is unknown. This sample stems from a study of OX40 agonist ivuxolimab in advanced cancers. Regarding the study as a whole: More expanded clones were seen, on average, in CD8+ T cells than in CD4+. Doses of 0.1 to 3.0 mg/kg were accompanied by clonal expansion of CD4+ and CD8+ blood T cells by week 6.

Clones were sequenced by immunoSEQ multiplex PCR, and TCRdb holds only the in-frame ones, with some missing. Of some 69,000 clones in the sample, roughly nine tenths were seen once. Exclusion applied to patients with autoimmune disease history or systemic immunosuppression. The CDR3 length is 14 residues. The V and J ends lost 10 bases and 2 bases respectively, with 16 bases between them. CDR1 and CDR2 (germline): LNHDA, SQIVND (reference sequence). The chain recombines TRBV19 with TRBJ2-3; no reliable D call. Sequencing used CD4+ or CD8+ T cells sorted from blood, obtained in a trial of the OX40 agonist ivuxolimab. This TCR was sampled from an adult with an advanced solid tumor such as melanoma, head and neck, liver or kidney cancer. This CDR3 reads CATRREATTDTQYF. The DNA for the CDR3 is TGTGCCACCCGACGCGAGGCAACCACAGATACGCAGTATTTT.